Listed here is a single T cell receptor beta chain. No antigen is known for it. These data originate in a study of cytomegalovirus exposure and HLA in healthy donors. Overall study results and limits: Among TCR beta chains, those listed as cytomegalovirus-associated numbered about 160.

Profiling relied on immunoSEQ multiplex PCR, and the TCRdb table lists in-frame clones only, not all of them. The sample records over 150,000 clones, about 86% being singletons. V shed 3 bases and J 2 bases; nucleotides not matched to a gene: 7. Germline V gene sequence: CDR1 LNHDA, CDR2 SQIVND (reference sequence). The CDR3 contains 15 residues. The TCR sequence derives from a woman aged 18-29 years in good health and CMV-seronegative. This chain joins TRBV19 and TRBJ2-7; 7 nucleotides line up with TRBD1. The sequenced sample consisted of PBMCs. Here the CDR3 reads CASSMWVGTAYEQYF. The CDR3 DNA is TGTGCCAGTAGTATGTGGGTGGGGACAGCCTACGAGCAGTACTTC.